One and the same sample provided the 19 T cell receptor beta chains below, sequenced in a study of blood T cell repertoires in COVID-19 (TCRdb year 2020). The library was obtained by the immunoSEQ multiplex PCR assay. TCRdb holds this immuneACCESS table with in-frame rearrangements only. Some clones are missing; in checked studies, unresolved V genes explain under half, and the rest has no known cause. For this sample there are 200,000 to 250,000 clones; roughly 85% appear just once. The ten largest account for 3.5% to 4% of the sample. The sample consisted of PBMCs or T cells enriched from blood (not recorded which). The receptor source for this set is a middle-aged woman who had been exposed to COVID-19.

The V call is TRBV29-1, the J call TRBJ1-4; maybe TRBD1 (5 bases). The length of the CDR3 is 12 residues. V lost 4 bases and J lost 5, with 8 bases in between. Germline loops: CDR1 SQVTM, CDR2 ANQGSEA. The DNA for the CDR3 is TGCAGCGTTGCAGGGCCCAATGAAAAACTGTTTTTT. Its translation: CSVAGPNEKLFF.

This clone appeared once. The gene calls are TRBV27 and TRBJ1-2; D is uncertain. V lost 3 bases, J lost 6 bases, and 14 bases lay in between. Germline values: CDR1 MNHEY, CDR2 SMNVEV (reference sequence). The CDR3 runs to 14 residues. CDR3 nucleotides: TGTGCCAGCAGTTTCTCTACCGGGAAGCATGGCTACACCTTC. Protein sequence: CASSFSTGKHGYTF.

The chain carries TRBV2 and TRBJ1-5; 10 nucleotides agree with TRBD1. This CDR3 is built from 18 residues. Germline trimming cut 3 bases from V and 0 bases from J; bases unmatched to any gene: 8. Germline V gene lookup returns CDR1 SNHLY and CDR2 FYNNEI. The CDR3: CASSDRDRGLYSNQPQHF. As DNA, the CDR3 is TGTGCCAGCAGTGACCGGGACAGGGGCTTATATAGCAATCAGCCCCAGCATTTT.

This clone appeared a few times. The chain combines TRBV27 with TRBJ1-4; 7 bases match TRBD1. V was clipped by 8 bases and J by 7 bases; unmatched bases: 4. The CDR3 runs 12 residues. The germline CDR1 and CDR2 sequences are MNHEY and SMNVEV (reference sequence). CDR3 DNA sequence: TGTGCCAGCCGACAGGGACTTGAAAAACTGTTTTTT. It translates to CASRQGLEKLFF.

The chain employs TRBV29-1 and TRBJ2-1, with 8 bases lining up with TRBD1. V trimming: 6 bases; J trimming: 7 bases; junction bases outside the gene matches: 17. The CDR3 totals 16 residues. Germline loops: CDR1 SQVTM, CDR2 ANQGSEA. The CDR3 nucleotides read TGCAGCGTGGAAAACCTCAGGGGGCTGCCTAGGAATGAGCAGTTCTTC. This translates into CSVENLRGLPRNEQFF.

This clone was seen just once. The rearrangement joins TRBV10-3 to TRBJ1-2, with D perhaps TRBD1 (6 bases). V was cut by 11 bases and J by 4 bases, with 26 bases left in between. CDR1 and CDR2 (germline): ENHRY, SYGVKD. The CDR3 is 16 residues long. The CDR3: CAATPFQTGTVYGYTF. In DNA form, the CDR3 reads TGTGCCGCAACCCCTTTTCAAACAGGGACCGTCTATGGCTACACCTTC.

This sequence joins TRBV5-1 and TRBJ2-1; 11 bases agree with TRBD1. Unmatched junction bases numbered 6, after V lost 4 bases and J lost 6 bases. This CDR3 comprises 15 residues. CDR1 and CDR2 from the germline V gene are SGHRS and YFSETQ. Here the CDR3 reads CASSAGTGGFNEQFF. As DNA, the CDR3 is TGCGCCAGCAGCGCTGGGACAGGGGGGTTCAATGAGCAGTTCTTC.

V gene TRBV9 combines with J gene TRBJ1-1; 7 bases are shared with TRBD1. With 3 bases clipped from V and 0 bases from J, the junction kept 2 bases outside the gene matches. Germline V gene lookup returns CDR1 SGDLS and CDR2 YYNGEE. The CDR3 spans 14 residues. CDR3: CASSGGQMNTEAFF. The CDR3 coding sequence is TGTGCCAGCAGCGGGGGACAGATGAACACTGAAGCTTTCTTT.

The CDR3 DNA sequence: TGTGCCAGCAGCCCCGTTCCCAGCTCCTATAATTCACCCCTCCACTTT. Translation gives CASSPVPSSYNSPLHF. The chain employs TRBV9 and TRBJ1-6; D gene ambiguous. Looked up from germline, CDR1 is SGDLS and CDR2 is YYNGEE. V was pared by 4 bases and J by 0 bases, with 11 bases between. There are 16 residues in the CDR3. The full variable domain, its missing parts supplied by reference TRBV9 and TRBJ1-6, is DSGVTQTPKHLITATGQRVTLRCSPRSGDLSVYWYQQSLDQGLQFLIQYYNGEERAKGNILERFSAQQFPDLHSELNLSSLELGDSALYFCASSPVPSSYNSPLHFGNGTRLTVT.

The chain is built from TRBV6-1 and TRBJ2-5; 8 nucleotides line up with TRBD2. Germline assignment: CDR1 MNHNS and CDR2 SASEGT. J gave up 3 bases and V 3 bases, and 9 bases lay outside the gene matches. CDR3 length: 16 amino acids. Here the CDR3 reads CASSDLAGDTKETQYF. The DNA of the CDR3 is TGTGCCAGCAGTGATCTAGCGGGTGACACAAAAGAGACCCAGTACTTC.

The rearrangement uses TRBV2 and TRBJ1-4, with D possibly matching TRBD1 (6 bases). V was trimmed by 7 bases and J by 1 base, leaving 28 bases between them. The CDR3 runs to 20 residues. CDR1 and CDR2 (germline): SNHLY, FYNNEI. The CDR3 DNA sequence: TGTGCCAGCAAGGCAGACCAGGACAGACTATTACGGCGAACTAATGAAAAACTGTTTTTT. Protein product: CASKADQDRLLRRTNEKLFF.

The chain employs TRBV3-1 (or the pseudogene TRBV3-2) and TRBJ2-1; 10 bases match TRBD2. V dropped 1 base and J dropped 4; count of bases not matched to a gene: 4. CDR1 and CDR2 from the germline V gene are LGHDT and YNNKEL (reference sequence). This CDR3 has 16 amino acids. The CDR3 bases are TGTGCCAGCAGCCAAGGCCTAGCGGGGGAATACAATGAGCAGTTCTTC. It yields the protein CASSQGLAGEYNEQFF.

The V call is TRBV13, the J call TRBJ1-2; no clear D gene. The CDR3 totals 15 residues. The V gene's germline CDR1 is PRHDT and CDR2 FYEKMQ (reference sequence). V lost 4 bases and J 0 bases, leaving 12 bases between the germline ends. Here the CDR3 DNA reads TGTGCCAGCAGCTCTATCTCCGGAGCTAACTATGGCTACACCTTC. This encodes CASSSISGANYGYTF.

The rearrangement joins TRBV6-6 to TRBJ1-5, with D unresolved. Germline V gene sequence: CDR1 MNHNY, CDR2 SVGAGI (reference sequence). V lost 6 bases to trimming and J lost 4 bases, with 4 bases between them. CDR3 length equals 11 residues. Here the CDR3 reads CASSLNQPQHF. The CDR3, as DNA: TGTGCCAGCAGCCTAAATCAGCCCCAGCATTTT.

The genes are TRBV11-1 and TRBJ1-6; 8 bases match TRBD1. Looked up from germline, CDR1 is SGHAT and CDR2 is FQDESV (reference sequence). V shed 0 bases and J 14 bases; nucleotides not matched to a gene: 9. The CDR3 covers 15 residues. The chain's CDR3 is CASSLASGQAISLHF. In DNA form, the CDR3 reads TGTGCCAGCAGCTTAGCGTCGGGACAGGCTATTTCCCTCCACTTT.

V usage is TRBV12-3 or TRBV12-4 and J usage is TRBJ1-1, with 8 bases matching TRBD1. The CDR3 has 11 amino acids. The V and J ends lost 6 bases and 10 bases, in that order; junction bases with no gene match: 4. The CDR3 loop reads CASRDTGGAFF. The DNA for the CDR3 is TGTGCCAGCAGGGATACAGGGGGAGCTTTCTTT.

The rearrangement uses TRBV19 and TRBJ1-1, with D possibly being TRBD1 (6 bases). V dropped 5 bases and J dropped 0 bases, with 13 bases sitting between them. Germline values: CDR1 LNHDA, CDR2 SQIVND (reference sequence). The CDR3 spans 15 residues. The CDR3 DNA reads TGTGCCAGTAGTTTGGGGGGGCTGATGAACACTGAAGCTTTCTTT. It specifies CASSLGGLMNTEAFF.

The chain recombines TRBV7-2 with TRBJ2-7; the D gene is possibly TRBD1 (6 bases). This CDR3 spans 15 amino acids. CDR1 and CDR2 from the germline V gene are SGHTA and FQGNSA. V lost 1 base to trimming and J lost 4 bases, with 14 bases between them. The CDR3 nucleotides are TGTGCCAGCAGCTTAGTACAGGGAAATCAATACGAGCAGTACTTC. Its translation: CASSLVQGNQYEQYF.

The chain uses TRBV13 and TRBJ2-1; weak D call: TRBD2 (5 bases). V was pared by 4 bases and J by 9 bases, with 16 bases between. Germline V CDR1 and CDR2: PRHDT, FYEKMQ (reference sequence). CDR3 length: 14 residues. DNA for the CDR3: TGTGCCAGCAGCTCATTAGGGAGCGTGGGTGAGCAGTTCTTC. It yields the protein CASSSLGSVGEQFF.